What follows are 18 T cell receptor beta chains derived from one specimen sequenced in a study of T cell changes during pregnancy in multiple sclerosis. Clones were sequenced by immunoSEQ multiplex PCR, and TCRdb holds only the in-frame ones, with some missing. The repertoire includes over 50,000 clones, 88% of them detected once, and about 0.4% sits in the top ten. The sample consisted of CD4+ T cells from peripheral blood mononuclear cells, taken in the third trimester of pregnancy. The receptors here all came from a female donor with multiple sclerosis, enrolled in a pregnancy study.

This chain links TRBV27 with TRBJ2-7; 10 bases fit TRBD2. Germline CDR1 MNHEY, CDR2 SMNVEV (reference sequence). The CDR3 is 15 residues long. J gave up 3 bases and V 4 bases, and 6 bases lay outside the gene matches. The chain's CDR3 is CASSYTSGALYEQYF. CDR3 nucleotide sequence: TGTGCCAGCAGTTACACTAGCGGGGCACTCTACGAGCAGTACTTC.

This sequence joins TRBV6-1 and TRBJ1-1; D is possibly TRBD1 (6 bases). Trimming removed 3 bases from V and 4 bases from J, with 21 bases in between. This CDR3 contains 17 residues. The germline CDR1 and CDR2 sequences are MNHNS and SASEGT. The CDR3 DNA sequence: TGTGCCAGCAGTGACGATGGCAGGGGATCCTGGGGCACTGAAGCTTTCTTT. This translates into CASSDDGRGSWGTEAFF.

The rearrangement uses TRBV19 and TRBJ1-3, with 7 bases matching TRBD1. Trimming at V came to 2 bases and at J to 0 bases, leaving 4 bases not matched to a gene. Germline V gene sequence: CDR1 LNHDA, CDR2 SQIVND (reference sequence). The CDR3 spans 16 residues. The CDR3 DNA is TGTGCCAGTAGTATACCGGGACAGACCTCTGGAAACACCATATATTTT. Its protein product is CASSIPGQTSGNTIYF.

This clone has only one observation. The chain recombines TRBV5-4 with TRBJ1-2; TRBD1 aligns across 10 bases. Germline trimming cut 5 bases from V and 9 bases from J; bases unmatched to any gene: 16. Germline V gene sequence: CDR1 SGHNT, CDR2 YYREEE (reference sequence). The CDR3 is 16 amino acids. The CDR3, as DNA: TGTGCCAGCAGTTCCTCTTACCGGGACAGGGGAAGTAGCTACACCTTC. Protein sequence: CASSSSYRDRGSSYTF. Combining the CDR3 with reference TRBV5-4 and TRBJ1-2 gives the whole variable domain ETGVTQSPTHLIKTRGQQVTLRCSSQSGHNTVSWYQQALGQGPQFIFQYYREEENGRGNFPPRFSGLQFPNYSSELNVNALELDDSALYLCASSSSYRDRGSSYTFGSGTRLTVV.

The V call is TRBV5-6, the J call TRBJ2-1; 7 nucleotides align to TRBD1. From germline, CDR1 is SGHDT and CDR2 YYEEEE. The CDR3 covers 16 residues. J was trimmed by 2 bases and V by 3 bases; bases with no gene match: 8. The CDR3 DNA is TGTGCCAGCAGCTCCCGGACAGGTTTAACCTACAATGAGCAGTTCTTC. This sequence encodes CASSSRTGLTYNEQFF.

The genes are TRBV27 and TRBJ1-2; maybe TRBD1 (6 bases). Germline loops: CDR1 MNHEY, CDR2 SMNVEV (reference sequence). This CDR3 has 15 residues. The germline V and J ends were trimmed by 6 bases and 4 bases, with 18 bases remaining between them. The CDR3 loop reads CASSPGTRGGYGYTF. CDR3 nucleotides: TGTGCCAGCAGCCCCGGGACACGGGGTGGCTATGGCTACACCTTC.

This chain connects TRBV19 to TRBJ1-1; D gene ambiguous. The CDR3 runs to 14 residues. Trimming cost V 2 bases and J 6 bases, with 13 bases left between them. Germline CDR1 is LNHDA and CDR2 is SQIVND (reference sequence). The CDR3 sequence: CASSITVDSPEAFF. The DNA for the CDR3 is TGTGCCAGTAGTATAACGGTAGATAGCCCTGAAGCTTTCTTT.

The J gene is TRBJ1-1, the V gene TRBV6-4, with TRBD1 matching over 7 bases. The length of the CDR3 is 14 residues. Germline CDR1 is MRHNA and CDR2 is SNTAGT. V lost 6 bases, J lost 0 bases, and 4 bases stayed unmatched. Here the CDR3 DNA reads TGTGCCAGCAGACCGACAGGGATGAACACTGAAGCTTTCTTT. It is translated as CASRPTGMNTEAFF.

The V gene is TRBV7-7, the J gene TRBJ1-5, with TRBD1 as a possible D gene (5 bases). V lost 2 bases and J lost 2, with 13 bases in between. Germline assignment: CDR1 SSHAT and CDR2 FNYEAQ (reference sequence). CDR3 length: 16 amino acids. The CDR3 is CASSLSRVKGNQPQHF. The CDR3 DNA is TGTGCCAGCAGCTTAAGCAGGGTGAAAGGCAATCAGCCCCAGCATTTT.

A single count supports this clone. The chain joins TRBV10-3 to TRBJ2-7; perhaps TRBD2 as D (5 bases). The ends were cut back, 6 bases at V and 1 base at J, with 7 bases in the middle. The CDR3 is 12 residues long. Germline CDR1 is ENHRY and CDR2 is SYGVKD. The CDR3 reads CAISRGSYEQYF. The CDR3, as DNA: TGTGCCATCAGCCGGGGTTCCTACGAGCAGTACTTC.

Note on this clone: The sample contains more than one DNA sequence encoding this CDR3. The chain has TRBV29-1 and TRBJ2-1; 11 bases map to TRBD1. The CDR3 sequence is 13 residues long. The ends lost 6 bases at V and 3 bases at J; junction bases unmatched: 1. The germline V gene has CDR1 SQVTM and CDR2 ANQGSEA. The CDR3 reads CSVGTGGYNEQFF. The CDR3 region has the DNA TGCAGCGTCGGGACAGGGGGCTACAATGAGCAGTTCTTC.

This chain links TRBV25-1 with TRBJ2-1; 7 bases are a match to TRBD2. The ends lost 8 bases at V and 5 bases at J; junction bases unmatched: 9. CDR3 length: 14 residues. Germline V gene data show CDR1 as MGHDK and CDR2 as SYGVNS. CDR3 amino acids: CASERGDLDNEQFF. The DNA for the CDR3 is TGTGCCAGCGAACGGGGGGATCTCGACAATGAGCAGTTCTTC.

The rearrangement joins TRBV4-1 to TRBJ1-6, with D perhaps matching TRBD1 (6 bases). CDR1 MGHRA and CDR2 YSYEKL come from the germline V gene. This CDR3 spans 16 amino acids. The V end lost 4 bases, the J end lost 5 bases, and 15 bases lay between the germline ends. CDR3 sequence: CASSPGPQGDNSPLHF. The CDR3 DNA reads TGCGCCAGCAGCCCTGGGCCACAGGGAGATAATTCACCCCTCCACTTT.

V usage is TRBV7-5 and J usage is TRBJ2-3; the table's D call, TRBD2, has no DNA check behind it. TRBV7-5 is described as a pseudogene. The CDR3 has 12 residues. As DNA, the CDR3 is TGTGTCAGAAGCGAGAATTTGGATACGCAGTATTTT. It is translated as CVRSENLDTQYF.

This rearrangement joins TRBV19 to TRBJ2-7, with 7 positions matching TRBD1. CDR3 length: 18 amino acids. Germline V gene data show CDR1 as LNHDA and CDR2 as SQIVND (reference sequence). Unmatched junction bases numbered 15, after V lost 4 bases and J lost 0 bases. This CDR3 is CASSTMHEQGSTSYEQYF. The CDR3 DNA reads TGTGCCAGTAGTACAATGCACGAACAGGGGTCCACCTCCTACGAGCAGTACTTC. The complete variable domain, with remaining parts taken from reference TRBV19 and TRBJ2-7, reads DGGITQSPKYLFRKEGQNVTLSCEQNLNHDAMYWYRQDPGQGLRLIYYSQIVNDFQKGDIAEGYSVSREKKESFPLTVTSAQKNPTAFYLCASSTMHEQGSTSYEQYFGPGTRLTVT.

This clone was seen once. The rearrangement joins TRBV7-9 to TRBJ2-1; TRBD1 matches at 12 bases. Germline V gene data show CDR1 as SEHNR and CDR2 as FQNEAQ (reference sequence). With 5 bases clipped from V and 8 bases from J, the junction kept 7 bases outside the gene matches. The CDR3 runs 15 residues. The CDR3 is CASSARDRGQDEQFF. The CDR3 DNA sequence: TGTGCCAGCAGCGCCCGGGACAGGGGGCAGGATGAGCAGTTCTTC.

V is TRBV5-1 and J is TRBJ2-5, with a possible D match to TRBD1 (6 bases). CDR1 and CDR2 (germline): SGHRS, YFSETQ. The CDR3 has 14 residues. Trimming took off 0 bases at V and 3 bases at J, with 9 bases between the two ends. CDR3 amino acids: CASSLEGQKETQYF. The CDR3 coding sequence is TGCGCCAGCAGCTTGGAGGGACAAAAAGAGACCCAGTACTTC.

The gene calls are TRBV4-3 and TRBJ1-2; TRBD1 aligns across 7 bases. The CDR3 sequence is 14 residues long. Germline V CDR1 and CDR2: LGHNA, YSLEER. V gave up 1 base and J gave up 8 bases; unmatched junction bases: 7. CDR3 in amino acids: CASSQADRVGGYTF. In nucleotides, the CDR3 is TGCGCCAGCAGCCAAGCCGACAGGGTAGGAGGCTACACCTTC.